These 24 T cell receptor beta chains were sequenced from one sample in a study of T-cell memory formation after mild COVID-19. TCRdb itself ran the 5' RACE reads through MiXCR, one entry per CDR3 protein. The table includes hundreds of thousands of distinct CDR3 sequences, 24% detected once. Material: PBMCs or a T cell subset sorted from them (not recorded which). The receptors here all came from an adult woman who had mild COVID-19 (a few samples of this study predate the infection). Cell type and time point are not known.

V is TRBV12-3 or TRBV12-4 and J is TRBJ2-1; D unresolved. The V and J ends lost 5 bases and 11 bases respectively, with 13 bases between them. The CDR3 spans 12 residues. The CDR3 DNA follows: TGTGCCAGCAGTCAGCATCTTGGACAGCAGTTCTTC. This sequence encodes CASSQHLGQQFF.

This clonotype has just a few counts. The J gene is TRBJ2-5, the V gene TRBV5-1; D might be TRBD1 or TRBD2, each matching 5 bases. V dropped 8 bases and J dropped 5 bases, with 19 bases sitting between them. This CDR3 has 14 residues. Germline CDR1 reads SGHRS; CDR2 reads YFSETQ. CDR3 sequence (DNA): TGCGCCAGAACGGACTCAGGGATGGACGAGACCCAGTACTTC. Protein product: CARTDSGMDETQYF.

This clonotype was seen more than once but under ten times. The chain is built from TRBV20-1 and TRBJ2-1; 9 nucleotides agree with TRBD2. Germline V gene lookup returns CDR1 DFQATT and CDR2 SNEGSKA (reference sequence). Trimming at V came to 3 bases and at J to 5 bases, leaving 11 bases not matched to a gene. This CDR3 is 16 amino acids long. The DNA for the CDR3 is TGCAGTGCTAGTTTTCTTGCGGGGGGGGATCACAATGAGCAGTTCTTC. Translated: CSASFLAGGDHNEQFF.

The chain links TRBV7-9 to TRBJ2-7; 9 nucleotides align to TRBD1. This CDR3 has 14 residues. With 5 bases clipped from V and 6 bases from J, the junction kept 8 bases outside the gene matches. Germline lookup yields CDR1 SEHNR and CDR2 FQNEAQ (reference sequence). DNA for the CDR3: TGTGCCAGCAGCCCCCGGGACAGGGATCCCGAGCAGTACTTC. It specifies CASSPRDRDPEQYF.

This clonotype came up a few times. The chain uses TRBV7-9 and TRBJ1-1; D is ambiguous. The CDR3 consists of 14 residues. Trimming left V 1 base short and J 1 base short, with 7 bases between. Per the germline V gene, CDR1 is SEHNR and CDR2 is FQNEAQ (reference sequence). CDR3 region: CASSLEQTNTEAFF. As DNA, the CDR3 is TGTGCCAGCAGCTTAGAACAGACGAACACTGAAGCTTTCTTT.

The chain carries TRBV2 and TRBJ1-3, with no clear D. Trimming cost V 7 bases and J 0 bases, with 7 bases left between them. The CDR3 runs to 13 residues. Germline V lookup: CDR1 SNHLY, CDR2 FYNNEI. CDR3 bases: TGTGCCAGCACGGCCTTCTCTGGAAACACCATATATTTT. Protein: CASTAFSGNTIYF.

The rearrangement uses TRBV11-2 and TRBJ2-7; D unclear. Germline V gives CDR1 SGHAT, CDR2 FQNNGV. This CDR3 is 15 amino acids long. V was cut by 2 bases and J by 0 bases, with 11 bases left in between. The CDR3 DNA reads TGTGCCAGCAGCTTAACGACGGTGGGCTCCTACGAGCAGTACTTC. The encoded protein is CASSLTTVGSYEQYF.

This sequence joins TRBV6-6 and TRBJ2-7; D is undetermined. V dropped 6 bases and J dropped 4 bases, with 13 bases sitting between them. The CDR3 loop spans 13 amino acids. Germline CDR1 reads MNHNY; CDR2 reads SVGAGI (reference sequence). The CDR3 nucleotides read TGTGCCAGCAGCGACGCGTGGGATTACGAGCAGTACTTC. It codes for CASSDAWDYEQYF.

This clonotype turned up a few times. The V gene is TRBV7-9, the J gene TRBJ1-5; D possibly corresponds to TRBD1 (5 bases). Trimming stripped 5 bases from V and 6 bases from J, with 11 bases between. The CDR3 is 13 amino acids. CDR1 is SEHNR and CDR2 is FQNEAQ in the germline V gene (reference sequence). CDR3 sequence (DNA): TGTGCCAGCAGCACAGGCTCGTCTCAGCCCCAGCATTTT. This encodes CASSTGSSQPQHF.

The chain employs TRBV5-1 and TRBJ1-1; the match to TRBD1 covers 11 bases. CDR3 length: 15 amino acids. Germline CDR1 is SGHRS and CDR2 is YFSETQ. The V segment lost 4 bases and the J segment 3 bases; nucleotides outside the gene matches: 5. Here the CDR3 DNA reads TGCGCCAGCAGCCCGGACAGGGGGCTCGACACTGAAGCTTTCTTT. This encodes CASSPDRGLDTEAFF.

V is TRBV4-3 and J is TRBJ2-1; 9 positions match TRBD1. Germline V CDR1 and CDR2: LGHNA, YSLEER. V shed 8 bases and J 6 bases; nucleotides not matched to a gene: 11. This CDR3 is 15 amino acids long. The CDR3 DNA reads as TGCGCCAGCGGGCCGTTGGGACAGGGAGGCAATGAGCAGTTCTTC. Translated, it gives CASGPLGQGGNEQFF.

This clonotype showed up just a few times. V usage is TRBV9 and J usage is TRBJ2-1, with 8 bases fitting TRBD2. CDR3 length: 15 amino acids. The V gene's germline CDR1 is SGDLS and CDR2 YYNGEE. J was trimmed by 5 bases and V by 4 bases; bases with no gene match: 8. The CDR3 loop is CASSPHSGINNEQFF. In nucleotides, the CDR3 is TGTGCCAGCAGCCCTCATAGCGGGATAAACAATGAGCAGTTCTTC.

The V and J genes are TRBV9 and TRBJ2-7; 15 bases map to TRBD2. CDR3 length: 17 amino acids. Unmatched junction bases numbered 6, after V lost 4 bases and J lost 1 base. Germline loops: CDR1 SGDLS, CDR2 YYNGEE. CDR3 residues: CASSPVGLAGGSYEQYF. For the CDR3, the DNA is TGTGCCAGCAGCCCCGTGGGACTAGCGGGAGGATCCTACGAGCAGTACTTC.

This clonotype was seen a handful of times. This chain connects TRBV10-3 to TRBJ2-1, with TRBD2 matching 12 bases. V lost 6 bases and J lost 2; bases outside the gene matches: 5. The CDR3 contains 16 residues. The germline gives CDR1 ENHRY, CDR2 SYGVKD. The chain's CDR3 is CAISPTSGRTYNEQFF. CDR3 coding DNA: TGTGCCATCAGCCCCACTAGCGGGAGGACCTACAATGAGCAGTTCTTC.

V gene TRBV18 combines with J gene TRBJ1-1, with 7 bases fitting TRBD1. The CDR3 is 16 residues long. V was pared by 2 bases and J by 5 bases, with 11 bases of the junction left unmatched. Germline CDR1 and CDR2: KGHSH and LQKENI. CDR3 in amino acids: CASSPFAAGGGTEAFF. As DNA, the CDR3 is TGTGCCAGCTCACCATTCGCGGCAGGGGGGGGAACTGAAGCTTTCTTT.

This clonotype was seen a few times. J is TRBJ2-5 and V is TRBV12-3 or TRBV12-4; D is uncertain. The CDR3 is 13 amino acids. The V gene lost 4 bases and the J gene lost 5 bases, with 11 bases spanning the gap. CDR3 bases: TGTGCCAGCAGTTATGACGTGGGGGAGACCCAGTACTTC. It codes for CASSYDVGETQYF.

This clonotype has at least ten counts. The chain combines TRBV12-3 or TRBV12-4 with TRBJ2-7, with D possibly being TRBD2 (7 bases). Trimming cost V 5 bases and J 2 bases, with 16 bases left between them. The CDR3 loop spans 15 amino acids. CDR3 residues: CASSLGGGAAYEQYF. The CDR3 nucleotides are TGTGCCAGCAGTCTGGGGGGGGGCGCGGCCTACGAGCAGTACTTC.

The chain has TRBV2 and TRBJ2-3; D gene uncertain. In germline, CDR1 is SNHLY, CDR2 FYNNEI. V lost 11 bases and J lost 1, with 13 bases in between. The CDR3 covers 13 residues. The CDR3 loop reads CAGNDWGTDTQYF. The CDR3 region has the DNA TGTGCCGGAAACGACTGGGGCACAGATACGCAGTATTTT.

The chain recombines TRBV6-5 with TRBJ2-2, with 7 bases lining up with TRBD1. Germline V lookup: CDR1 MNHEY, CDR2 SVGAGI. The CDR3 runs to 17 residues. V was pared by 5 bases and J by 2 bases, with 11 bases of the junction left unmatched. CDR3: CASSHPNRGSNTGELFF. The CDR3 nucleotides are TGTGCCAGCAGTCACCCGAACAGGGGCTCTAACACCGGGGAGCTGTTTTTT.

This clonotype appeared once. This chain connects TRBV3-1 to TRBJ2-4; TRBD2 agrees at 7 bases. Germline V CDR1 and CDR2: LGHDT, YNNKEL (reference sequence). Trimming at V came to 2 bases and at J to 4 bases, leaving 5 bases not matched to a gene. The CDR3 loop spans 15 amino acids. The CDR3 sequence is CASSQRLAEKNIQYF. CDR3 bases: TGTGCCAGCAGCCAAAGGCTAGCGGAAAAAAACATTCAGTACTTC.

The table lists this clonotype with a few counts. The chain combines TRBV7-9 with TRBJ2-7, with unresolved D. V was cut by 5 bases and J by 3 bases, with 14 bases left in between. Germline V gene data show CDR1 as SEHNR and CDR2 as FQNEAQ (reference sequence). The CDR3 loop spans 14 amino acids. The CDR3 DNA sequence: TGTGCCAGCAGCCACATTGGGTTGGACTACGAGCAGTACTTC. Its translation is CASSHIGLDYEQYF.

This clonotype has only a few counts. The chain joins TRBV5-5 to TRBJ2-1; 8 bases agree with TRBD2. The CDR3 runs to 18 residues. Germline V gene lookup returns CDR1 SGHKS and CDR2 YYEKEE (reference sequence). V shed 2 bases, J shed 6 bases, and the junction held 16 bases outside the gene matches. The chain's CDR3 is CASSFRDPTSAGFNEQFF. The DNA of the CDR3 is TGTGCCAGCAGCTTCCGGGACCCGACTAGCGCGGGATTCAATGAGCAGTTCTTC. Together with reference TRBV5-5 and TRBJ2-1, the CDR3 gives the full variable domain: DAGVTQSPTHLIKTRGQQVTLRCSPISGHKSVSWYQQVLGQGPQFIFQYYEKEERGRGNFPDRFSARQFPNYSSELNVNALLLGDSALYLCASSFRDPTSAGFNEQFFGPGTRLTVL.

CDR3 residues: CATSRDGSRASNQKNQPQHF. The CDR3 DNA reads as TGTGCCACCAGCAGAGATGGGAGCCGGGCCTCGAACCAAAAAAATCAGCCCCAGCATTTT. The rearrangement links TRBV15 to TRBJ1-5; D unclear. The germline V gene encodes CDR1 LNHNV and CDR2 YYDKDF (reference sequence). This CDR3 region has 20 residues. V was pared by 0 bases and J by 4 bases, with 25 bases between.

This chain links TRBV12-3 or TRBV12-4 with TRBJ2-5; 8 bases fit TRBD2. After removal of 8 bases from V and 9 bases from J, the junction contained 14 bases not matched to a gene. The CDR3 contains 14 residues. The DNA for the CDR3 is TGTGCCAGCTGTCCCACGTCCTCAGCGGGGGCCCAGTACTTC. Translating it yields CASCPTSSAGAQYF.